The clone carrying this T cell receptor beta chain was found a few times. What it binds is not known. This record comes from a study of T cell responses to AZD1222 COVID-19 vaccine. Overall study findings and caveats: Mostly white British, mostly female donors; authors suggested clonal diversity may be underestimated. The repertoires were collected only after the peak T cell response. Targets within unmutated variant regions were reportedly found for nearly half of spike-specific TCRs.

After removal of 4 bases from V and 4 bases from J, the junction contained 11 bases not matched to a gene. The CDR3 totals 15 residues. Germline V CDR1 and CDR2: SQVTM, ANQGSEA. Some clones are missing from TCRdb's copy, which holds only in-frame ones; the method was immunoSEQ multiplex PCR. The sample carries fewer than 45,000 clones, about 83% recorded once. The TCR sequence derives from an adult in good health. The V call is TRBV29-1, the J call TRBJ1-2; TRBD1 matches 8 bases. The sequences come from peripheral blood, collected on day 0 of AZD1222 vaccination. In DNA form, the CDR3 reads TGCAGCGTTGTCCCTTTGACAGGGGTTAGCTATGGCTACACCTTC. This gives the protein CSVVPLTGVSYGYTF.